These T cell receptor beta chains were read from a single sample in a study of T-cell memory formation after mild COVID-19. TCRdb itself ran the 5' RACE reads through MiXCR, one entry per CDR3 protein. The sample holds about 430,000 distinct CDR3 sequences, less than 25% seen once. The sample consisted of PBMCs or a T cell subset sorted from them (not recorded which). The receptors stem from an adult woman who had mild COVID-19 (a few samples of this study predate the infection). Cell type and time point are not known. Each CDR3 is given with its conserved first and last residue. The order of the fields is J gene, V gene, clone size, D gene, CDR3 DNA, CDR3 protein. D genes are given only for firm matches. Not every row has a clone size; where given, it reads once, few, many or a size class.

TRBJ1-1 | TRBV4-2 | few | NA | TGTGCCAGCAGCCAAGGGAGGGAAGACACTGAAGCTTTCTTT | CASSQGREDTEAFF
TRBJ1-1 | TRBV3-1 | NA | NA | TGTGCCAGCAGCCAAGTAGGTTCGTCCACTGAAGCTTTCTTT | CASSQVGSSTEAFF
TRBJ1-1 | TRBV7-9 | NA | NA | TGTGCCAGCAGCTTAGTGGACCTTGCAGGAAACACTGAAGCTTTCTTT | CASSLVDLAGNTEAFF
TRBJ2-1 | TRBV6-5 | few | NA | TGTGCCAGCGGGCCAGGGAGCTCCTACAATGAGCAGTTCTTC | CASGPGSSYNEQFF
TRBJ1-6 | TRBV19 | NA | TRBD1 | TGTGCCAGTAGTACCCACAGGGGGAAGGATTCACCCCTCCACTTT | CASSTHRGKDSPLHF
TRBJ2-1 | TRBV5-1 | few | NA | TGCGCCAGCAGCCGCGACTACCCCAATGAGCAGTTCTTC | CASSRDYPNEQFF
TRBJ2-1 | TRBV5-1 | NA | TRBD2 | TGCGCCAGCAGCTTGGCCCTGGCGAGCGGGGGTTACAATGAGCAGTTCTTC | CASSLALASGGYNEQFF
TRBJ2-3 | TRBV20-1 | NA | NA | TGCAGTGCTCGGGACTTGCGAGGTCACACGGGCACAGATACGCAGTATTTT | CSARDLRGHTGTDTQYF
TRBJ2-3 | TRBV5-4 | few | TRBD1 | TGTGCCAGCAGCTTCCTGGGACAGGGTCCCACAGATACGCAGTATTTT | CASSFLGQGPTDTQYF
TRBJ2-7 | TRBV30 | NA | TRBD2 | TGTGCCTGGAGGATTTACACTAGCGACGAGCAGTACTTC | CAWRIYTSDEQYF
TRBJ2-7 | TRBV15 | NA | NA | TGTGCCACCAGCAGCCCTTACGAGCAGTACTTC | CATSSPYEQYF
TRBJ1-6 | TRBV12-3/TRBV12-4 | few | NA | TGTGCCAGCAGTTTCAACTCTCAGGCACCCCTCCACTTT | CASSFNSQAPLHF
TRBJ2-3 | TRBV19 | NA | NA | TGTGCCAGTAGTAGCGTCAGCACAGATACGCAGTATTTT | CASSSVSTDTQYF
TRBJ2-1 | TRBV4-1 | NA | NA | TGCGCCAGCAGCCCCTCCAGGGACAATGAGCAGTTCTTC | CASSPSRDNEQFF
TRBJ1-1 | TRBV12-3/TRBV12-4 | NA | TRBD1 | TGTGCCAGCAGTTTTAGGACAGGGGGCTCGGTGGGAGCTTTCTTT | CASSFRTGGSVGAFF
TRBJ2-7 | TRBV19 | few | TRBD2 | TGTGCCAGTAGTATCGCGGGAGATGGGTACGAGCAGTACTTC | CASSIAGDGYEQYF
TRBJ2-3 | TRBV11-2 | NA | TRBD2 | TGTGCCAGCAGCGTATTCCAGACGTTCGGGGGGTCTAGCACAGATACGCAGTATTTT | CASSVFQTFGGSSTDTQYF
TRBJ2-3 | TRBV9 | NA | TRBD2 | TGTGCCAGCAGCGGACGACTAGCGGGGGTAGATACGCAGTATTTT | CASSGRLAGVDTQYF
TRBJ2-1 | TRBV4-2 | NA | TRBD2 | TGTGCCAGCAGCCCACGGCTCCGGACTAGCGGACACAATGAGCAGTTCTTC | CASSPRLRTSGHNEQFF
TRBJ2-3 | TRBV3-1 | NA | TRBD2 | TGTGCCAGCAGCGGACTAGCGGGGAGAGATACGCAGTATTTT | CASSGLAGRDTQYF
TRBJ2-3 | TRBV27 | many | TRBD2 | TGTGCCAGCAGCCGGACTAGCGGGAGTTTATTTCCAGATACGCAGTATTTT | CASSRTSGSLFPDTQYF
TRBJ2-2 | TRBV11-2 | few | TRBD2 | TGTGCCAGCAGCTTATCCTGGGGACTAGCGGGGGGCTCGAACACCGGGGAGCTGTTTTTT | CASSLSWGLAGGSNTGELFF
TRBJ2-3 | TRBV6-1 | few | NA | TGTGCCAGCAGTGAATCCAGGGTAGATACGCAGTATTTT | CASSESRVDTQYF
TRBJ1-5 | TRBV12-3/TRBV12-4 | few | NA | TGTGCCAGCAGTTCCCAACAGGGAGATCAGCCCCAGCATTTT | CASSSQQGDQPQHF
TRBJ2-5 | TRBV20-1 | few | NA | TGCAGTGCTGGGAGTCGGCGGGGTGGAGAGACCCAGTACTTC | CSAGSRRGGETQYF
TRBJ1-3 | TRBV7-2 | few | TRBD1 | TGTGCCAGCAGCTTAGTAGGGCAGGGGGCCTCTGGAAACACCATATATTTT | CASSLVGQGASGNTIYF
TRBJ1-4 | TRBV18 | NA | NA | TGTGCCAGCTCATCCGGGAGAGGGGGTGAAAAACTGTTTTTT | CASSSGRGGEKLFF
TRBJ1-2 | TRBV6-5 | NA | NA | TGTGCCAGCAGTTACGGCAGGGGCGACTATGGCTACACCTTC | CASSYGRGDYGYTF
TRBJ1-1 | TRBV3-1 | few | NA | TGTGCCAGCAGCCCCTATACAGAGAACACTGAAGCTTTCTTT | CASSPYTENTEAFF
TRBJ2-1 | TRBV20-1 | NA | TRBD1 | TGCAGTGCTCTTAGGACAGGGCGGTCTGGTGAGCAGTTCTTC | CSALRTGRSGEQFF
TRBJ2-3 | TRBV7-8 | few | NA | TGTGCCAGCAGCTTAGTCGGGCCCCCGTCTAGCACAGATACGCAGTATTTT | CASSLVGPPSSTDTQYF
TRBJ2-1 | TRBV5-5 | few | NA | TGTGCCAGCAGCTTGGGGGCCCAAGTCAGCAATGAGCAGTTCTTC | CASSLGAQVSNEQFF
TRBJ2-3 | TRBV27 | NA | TRBD2 | TGTGCCAGCAGTTTCCGGACTAGCGGGAGTATCCATACGCAGTATTTT | CASSFRTSGSIHTQYF
TRBJ2-7 | TRBV7-9 | NA | NA | TGTGCCAGCGGGGGGACGGTGGAGCAGTACTTC | CASGGTVEQYF
TRBJ1-1 | TRBV29-1 | NA | TRBD1 | TGCAGCGGCGGGGGACAGTCGAACACTGAAGCTTTCTTT | CSGGGQSNTEAFF
TRBJ2-1 | TRBV15 | NA | TRBD2 | TGTGCCACCAAAAGCGGGAGGTCCTACAATGAGCAGTTCTTC | CATKSGRSYNEQFF
TRBJ2-5 | TRBV19 | few | NA | TGTGCCAGTAAACCCCCAGGGACCCAAGAGACCCAGTACTTC | CASKPPGTQETQYF
TRBJ1-2 | TRBV2 | few | NA | TGTGCCAACGGGACTCTCTCTTGGGAGGGCTACACCTTC | CANGTLSWEGYTF
TRBJ2-7 | TRBV6-2/TRBV6-3 | few | NA | TGTGCCAGCAGTTCGTTCTCTCAGGTATGGTACGAGCAGTACTTC | CASSSFSQVWYEQYF
TRBJ1-1 | TRBV7-2 | once | NA | TGTGCCAGCGCCTCAGGCATTTTGAACACTGAAGCTTTCTTT | CASASGILNTEAFF
TRBJ2-2 | TRBV4-1 | NA | NA | TGCGCCAGCAGCCAGACCCGGGACCCCGCTACCGGGGAGCTGTTTTTT | CASSQTRDPATGELFF
TRBJ1-1 | TRBV5-1 | once | NA | TGCGCCAGCAGCACCGGACGCCAGAACACTGAAGCTTTCTTT | CASSTGRQNTEAFF
TRBJ2-7 | TRBV4-2 | few | NA | TGTGCCAGCAGCCAAGAGGCCATAGCGGTTTACTCCTACGAGCAGTACTTC | CASSQEAIAVYSYEQYF
TRBJ2-3 | TRBV19 | NA | NA | TGTGCCAGTAGTGTAGGCGCGGCAGATACGCAGTATTTT | CASSVGAADTQYF
TRBJ2-2 | TRBV7-9 | NA | NA | TGTGCCAGCAGCTTTCCACAGGGCCGAAACACCGGGGAGCTGTTTTTT | CASSFPQGRNTGELFF
TRBJ1-4 | TRBV12-3/TRBV12-4 | NA | TRBD1 | TGTGCCAGCAGTTTTATTCAGGGGGCAGGTGAAAAACTGTTTTTT | CASSFIQGAGEKLFF
TRBJ2-7 | TRBV12-3/TRBV12-4 | many | NA | TGTGCCAGCAGTTTTGGTCCCACCTACGAGCAGTACTTC | CASSFGPTYEQYF
TRBJ2-5 | TRBV6-6 | few | NA | TGTGCCAGCAGTTACGTACAGTCCTTCCAAGAGACCCAGTACTTC | CASSYVQSFQETQYF
TRBJ1-1 | TRBV6-2/TRBV6-3 | NA | NA | TGTGCCAGCCTAGGGGCTTGGAACACTGAAGCTTTCTTT | CASLGAWNTEAFF